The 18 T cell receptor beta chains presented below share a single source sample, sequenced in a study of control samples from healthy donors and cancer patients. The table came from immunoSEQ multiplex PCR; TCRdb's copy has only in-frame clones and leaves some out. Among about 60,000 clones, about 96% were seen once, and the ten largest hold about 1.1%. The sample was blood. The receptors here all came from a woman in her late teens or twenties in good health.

CDR3 loop: CASSQGTGELFF. CDR3 nucleotide sequence: TGCGCCAGCAGCCAGGGGACCGGGGAGCTGTTTTTT. This sequence joins TRBV5-1 and TRBJ2-2; D perhaps matches TRBD1 (6 bases). Germline V gives CDR1 SGHRS, CDR2 YFSETQ. V was pared by 4 bases and J by 5 bases, with 6 bases between. This CDR3 comprises 12 residues.

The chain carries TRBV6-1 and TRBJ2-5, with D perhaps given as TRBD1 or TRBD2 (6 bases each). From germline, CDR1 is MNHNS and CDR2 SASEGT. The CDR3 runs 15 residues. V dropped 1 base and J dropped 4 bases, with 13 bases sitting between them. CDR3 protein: CASSEVSGGAETQYF. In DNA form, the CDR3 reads TGTGCCAGCAGTGAAGTTTCCGGGGGCGCAGAGACCCAGTACTTC.

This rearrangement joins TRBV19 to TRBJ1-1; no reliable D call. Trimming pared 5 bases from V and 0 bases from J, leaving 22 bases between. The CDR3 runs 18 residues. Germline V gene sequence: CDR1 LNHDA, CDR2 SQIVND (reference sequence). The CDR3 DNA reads TGTGCCAGTAGTCCTCGGGTTACGTGGGGATATATGAACACTGAAGCTTTCTTT. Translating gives CASSPRVTWGYMNTEAFF.

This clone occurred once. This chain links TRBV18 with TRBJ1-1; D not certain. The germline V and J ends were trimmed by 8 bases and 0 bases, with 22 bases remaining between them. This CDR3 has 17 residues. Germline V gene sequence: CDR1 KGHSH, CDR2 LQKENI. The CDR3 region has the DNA TGTGCCAGCCTGAGTGGGGAGGAGGGTACAATGAACACTGAAGCTTTCTTT. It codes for CASLSGEEGTMNTEAFF.

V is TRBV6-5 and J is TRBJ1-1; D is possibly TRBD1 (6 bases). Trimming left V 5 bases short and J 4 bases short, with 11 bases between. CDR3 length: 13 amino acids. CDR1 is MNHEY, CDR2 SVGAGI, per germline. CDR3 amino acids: CASSPRRGTEAFF. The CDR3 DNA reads TGTGCCAGCAGTCCCCGCAGGGGCACTGAAGCTTTCTTT.

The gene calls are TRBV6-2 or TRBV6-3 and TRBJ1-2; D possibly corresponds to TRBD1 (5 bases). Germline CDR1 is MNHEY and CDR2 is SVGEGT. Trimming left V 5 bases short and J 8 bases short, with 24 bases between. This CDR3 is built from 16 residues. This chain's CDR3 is CASSPFLGGSPGGYTF. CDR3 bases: TGTGCCAGCAGTCCGTTCCTCGGGGGGTCTCCAGGAGGCTACACCTTC.

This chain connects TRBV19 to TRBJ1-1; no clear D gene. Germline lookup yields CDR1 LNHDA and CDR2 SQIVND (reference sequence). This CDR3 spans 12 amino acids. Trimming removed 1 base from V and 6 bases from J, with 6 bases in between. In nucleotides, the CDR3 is TGTGCCAGTAGTATAGGTGGGGCTGAAGCTTTCTTT. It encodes CASSIGGAEAFF.

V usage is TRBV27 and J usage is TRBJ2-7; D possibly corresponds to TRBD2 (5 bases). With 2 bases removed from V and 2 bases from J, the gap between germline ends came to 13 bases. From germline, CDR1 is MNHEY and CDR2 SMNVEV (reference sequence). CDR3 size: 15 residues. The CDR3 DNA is TGTGCCAGCAGTTTAAGAGGGCTAGGACCCTACGAGCAGTACTTC. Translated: CASSLRGLGPYEQYF.

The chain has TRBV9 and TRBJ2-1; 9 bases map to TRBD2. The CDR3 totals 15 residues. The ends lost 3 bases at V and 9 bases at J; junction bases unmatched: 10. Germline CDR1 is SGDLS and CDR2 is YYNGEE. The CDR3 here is CASSASGGGATEQFF. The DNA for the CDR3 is TGTGCCAGCAGCGCCTCGGGCGGGGGGGCCACTGAGCAGTTCTTC.

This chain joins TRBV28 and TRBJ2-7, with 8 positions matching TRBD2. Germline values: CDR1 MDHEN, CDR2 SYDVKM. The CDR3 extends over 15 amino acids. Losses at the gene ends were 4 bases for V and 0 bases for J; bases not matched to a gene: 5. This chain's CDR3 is CASSWGGTSSYEQYF. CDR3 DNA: TGTGCCAGCAGTTGGGGGGGGACTAGCTCCTACGAGCAGTACTTC.

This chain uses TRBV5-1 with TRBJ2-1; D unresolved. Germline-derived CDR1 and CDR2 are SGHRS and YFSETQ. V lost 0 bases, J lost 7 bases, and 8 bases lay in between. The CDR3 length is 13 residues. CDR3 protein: CASSLARVNEQFF. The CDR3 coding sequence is TGCGCCAGCAGCTTGGCCCGGGTAAATGAGCAGTTCTTC.

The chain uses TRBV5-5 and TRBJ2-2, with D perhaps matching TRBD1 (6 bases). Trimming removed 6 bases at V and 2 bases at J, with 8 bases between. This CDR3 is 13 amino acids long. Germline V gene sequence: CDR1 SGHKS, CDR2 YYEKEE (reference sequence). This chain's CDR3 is CASTDRNTGELFF. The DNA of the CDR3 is TGTGCCAGCACGGACAGAAACACCGGGGAGCTGTTTTTT.

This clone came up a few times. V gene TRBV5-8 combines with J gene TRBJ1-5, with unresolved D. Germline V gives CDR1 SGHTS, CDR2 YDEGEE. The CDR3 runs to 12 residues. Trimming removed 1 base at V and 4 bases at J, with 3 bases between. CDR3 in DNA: TGTGCCAGCAGCTTGTGGAATCAGCCCCAGCATTTT. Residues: CASSLWNQPQHF.

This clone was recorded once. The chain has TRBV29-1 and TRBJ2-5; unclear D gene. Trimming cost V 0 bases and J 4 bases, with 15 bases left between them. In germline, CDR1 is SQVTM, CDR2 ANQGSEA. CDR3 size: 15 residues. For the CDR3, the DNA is TGCAGCGTTGAAGATCACACCCTACAGACAGAGACCCAGTACTTC. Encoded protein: CSVEDHTLQTETQYF.

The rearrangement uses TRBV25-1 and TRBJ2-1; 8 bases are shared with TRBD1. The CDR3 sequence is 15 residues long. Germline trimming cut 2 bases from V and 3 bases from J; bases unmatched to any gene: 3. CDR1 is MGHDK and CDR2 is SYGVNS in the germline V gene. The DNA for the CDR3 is TGTGCCAGCAGTGAAGGGGGACAGGACTACAATGAGCAGTTCTTC. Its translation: CASSEGGQDYNEQFF.

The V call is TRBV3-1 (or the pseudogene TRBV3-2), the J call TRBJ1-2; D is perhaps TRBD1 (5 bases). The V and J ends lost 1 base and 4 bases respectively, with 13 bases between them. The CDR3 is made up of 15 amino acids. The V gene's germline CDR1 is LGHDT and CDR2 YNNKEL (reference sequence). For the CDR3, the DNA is TGTGCCAGCAGCCAAGCTGTAACAGGTGTCTATGGCTACACCTTC. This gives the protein CASSQAVTGVYGYTF.

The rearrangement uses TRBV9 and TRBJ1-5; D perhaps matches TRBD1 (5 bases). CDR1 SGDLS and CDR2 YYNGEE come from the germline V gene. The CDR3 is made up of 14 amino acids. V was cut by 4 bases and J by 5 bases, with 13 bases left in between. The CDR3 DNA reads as TGTGCCAGCAGCCCTAGCAGGGCGGATCAGCCCCAGCATTTT. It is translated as CASSPSRADQPQHF. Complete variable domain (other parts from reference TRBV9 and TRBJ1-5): DSGVTQTPKHLITATGQRVTLRCSPRSGDLSVYWYQQSLDQGLQFLIQYYNGEERAKGNILERFSAQQFPDLHSELNLSSLELGDSALYFCASSPSRADQPQHFGDGTRLSIL.

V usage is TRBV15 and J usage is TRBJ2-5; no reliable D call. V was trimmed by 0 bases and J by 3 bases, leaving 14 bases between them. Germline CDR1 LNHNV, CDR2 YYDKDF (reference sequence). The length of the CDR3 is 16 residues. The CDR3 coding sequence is TGTGCCACCAGCAGAGAATATATGGGTTTAAAAGAGACCCAGTACTTC. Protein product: CATSREYMGLKETQYF.